The 32 T cell receptor beta chains below come from one sample, sequenced in a study of OX40 agonist ivuxolimab in advanced cancers. This table comes from immunoSEQ multiplex PCR, and its TCRdb copy is limited to in-frame clones, with some not included. The sample includes some 85,000 clones, around nine tenths seen only once; the top ten take roughly 0.22%. The sample consisted of CD4+ or CD8+ T cells sorted from blood, taken in a trial of the OX40 agonist ivuxolimab. The receptors were gathered from an adult with an advanced solid tumor such as melanoma, head and neck, liver or kidney cancer.

The V and J genes are TRBV5-4 and TRBJ2-7; 11 positions match TRBD1. The CDR3 covers 15 residues. Germline V gene data show CDR1 as SGHNT and CDR2 as YYREEE (reference sequence). The trim removed 2 bases at V and 5 bases at J, leaving 6 bases unmatched. CDR3 coding DNA: TGTGCCAGCAGCTTCCGGGACAGGGGGTCCCACGAGCAGTACTTC. Amino acids: CASSFRDRGSHEQYF.

This chain joins TRBV9 and TRBJ1-1; D remains unclear. The CDR3 consists of 13 residues. The V end was cut by 3 bases, the J end by 1 base, with 7 bases between. From germline, CDR1 is SGDLS and CDR2 YYNGEE. CDR3 DNA: TGTGCCAGCAGCGAGTCGGCGAACACTGAAGCTTTCTTT. Protein: CASSESANTEAFF. Full variable domain (rest looked up from reference TRBV9 and TRBJ1-1): DSGVTQTPKHLITATGQRVTLRCSPRSGDLSVYWYQQSLDQGLQFLIQYYNGEERAKGNILERFSAQQFPDLHSELNLSSLELGDSALYFCASSESANTEAFFGQGTRLTVV.

This sequence joins TRBV6-1 and TRBJ1-6, with 9 bases aligning to TRBD1. CDR1 and CDR2 from the germline V gene are MNHNS and SASEGT. The CDR3 length is 15 residues. The trim removed 6 bases at V and 13 bases at J, leaving 13 bases unmatched. The CDR3 here is CASRNTDRGIGPLHF. The CDR3, as DNA: TGTGCCAGCAGGAACACGGACAGGGGAATAGGTCCCCTCCACTTT.

The rearrangement joins TRBV28 to TRBJ2-5, with 13 bases lining up with TRBD2. Per germline, CDR1 MDHEN and CDR2 SYDVKM. The CDR3 loop spans 16 amino acids. The V gene end was trimmed by 3 bases and the J gene end by 4 bases; junction bases not matched to a gene: 5. The CDR3 DNA follows: TGTGCCAGCAGTTTTCGGACTAGCGGGAGTGCAGAGACCCAGTACTTC. Translating it yields CASSFRTSGSAETQYF.

This clone was observed once. The gene calls are TRBV4-3 and TRBJ1-2; tentatively, D is TRBD1 (6 bases). The germline CDR1 and CDR2 sequences are LGHNA and YSLEER. The CDR3 spans 18 residues. V lost 0 bases, J lost 2 bases, and 19 bases lay in between. The CDR3 region has the DNA TGCGCCAGCAGCCAAGATTTACCCTCAGGGGCACTAAACTATGGCTACACCTTC. This codes for CASSQDLPSGALNYGYTF.

The chain employs TRBV5-4 and TRBJ2-7; D tentatively fits TRBD1 or TRBD2 (5 bases each). Per germline, CDR1 SGHNT and CDR2 YYREEE (reference sequence). V dropped 5 bases and J dropped 0 bases, with 18 bases sitting between them. The CDR3 contains 16 residues. This CDR3 is CASSSPGARSSYEQYF. The CDR3 nucleotides read TGTGCCAGCAGTTCTCCCGGGGCCCGCTCCTCCTACGAGCAGTACTTC.

CDR3 coding DNA: TGTGCCAGCAGAGTACTAGCGATGGAGACCCAGTACTTC. Its protein product is CASRVLAMETQYF. The rearrangement uses TRBV7-2 and TRBJ2-5; 7 bases fit TRBD2. This CDR3 contains 13 residues. Per germline, CDR1 SGHTA and CDR2 FQGNSA. Losses at the gene ends were 6 bases for V and 5 bases for J; bases not matched to a gene: 6.

This chain joins TRBV4-1 and TRBJ2-5; D gene unclear. Germline CDR1 reads MGHRA; CDR2 reads YSYEKL. The CDR3 contains 15 residues. Trimming took off 0 bases at V and 2 bases at J, with 10 bases between the two ends. CDR3 DNA: TGCGCCAGCAGCCAAGAAACCTGGCTGCAAGAGACCCAGTACTTC. Translated, it gives CASSQETWLQETQYF.

The chain recombines TRBV9 with TRBJ2-6; 9 positions agree with TRBD1. J gave up 0 bases and V 0 bases, and 7 bases lay outside the gene matches. The CDR3 runs 19 residues. CDR1 and CDR2 from the germline V gene are SGDLS and YYNGEE. This chain's CDR3 is CASSVVRDRVYSGANVLTF. The CDR3 DNA follows: TGTGCCAGCAGCGTAGTTCGGGACAGGGTCTACTCTGGGGCCAACGTCCTGACTTTC. Drawing the rest from reference TRBV9 and TRBJ2-6, the complete variable domain is DSGVTQTPKHLITATGQRVTLRCSPRSGDLSVYWYQQSLDQGLQFLIQYYNGEERAKGNILERFSAQQFPDLHSELNLSSLELGDSALYFCASSVVRDRVYSGANVLTFGAGSRLTVL.

CDR3 region: CASSPGQANTEAFF. CDR3 nucleotides: TGTGCCAGCTCACCAGGACAGGCTAACACTGAAGCTTTCTTT. This chain links TRBV18 with TRBJ1-1; 7 positions agree with TRBD1. CDR3 length: 14 amino acids. CDR1 is KGHSH, CDR2 LQKENI, per germline. J gave up 2 bases and V 2 bases, and 2 bases lay outside the gene matches. The full variable domain, its missing parts supplied by reference TRBV18 and TRBJ1-1, is NAGVMQNPRHLVRRRGQEARLRCSPMKGHSHVYWYRQLPEEGLKFMVYLQKENIIDESGMPKERFSAEFPKEGPSILRIQQVVRGDSAAYFCASSPGQANTEAFFGQGTRLTVV.

The chain couples TRBV29-1 to TRBJ1-6; D gene ambiguous. The germline CDR1 and CDR2 sequences are SQVTM and ANQGSEA. This CDR3 has 13 amino acids. Trimming shortened V by 5 bases and J by 4 bases, and 9 bases separated the two germline ends. CDR3 DNA sequence: TGCAGCGTTCTACCCGGGTATAATTCACCCCTCCACTTT. Amino acids: CSVLPGYNSPLHF.

The V call is TRBV11-2, the J call TRBJ2-1; the match to TRBD2 covers 9 bases. CDR1 is SGHAT, CDR2 FQNNGV, per germline. The CDR3 is 16 residues long. J gave up 3 bases and V 1 base, and 4 bases lay outside the gene matches. CDR3 nucleotides: TGTGCCAGCAGCTTAGGGCGGGAGGGGATCTACAATGAGCAGTTCTTC. It encodes CASSLGREGIYNEQFF.

CDR3 nucleotide sequence: TGTGCCAGCAGAACAGGGGCGGTCGGGGAGCTGTTTTTT. It is translated as CASRTGAVGELFF. V and J are TRBV6-5 and TRBJ2-2, with 7 nucleotides matching TRBD1. The CDR3 is made up of 13 amino acids. The germline CDR1 and CDR2 sequences are MNHEY and SVGAGI. V lost 6 bases, J lost 7 bases, and 5 bases stayed unmatched.

This clone was picked up one time. CDR3 protein: CATSRDMMVLSGNTIYF. As DNA, the CDR3 is TGTGCCACCAGCAGAGATATGATGGTCCTCTCTGGAAACACCATATATTTT. The rearrangement joins TRBV15 to TRBJ1-3, with unresolved D. CDR1 is LNHNV and CDR2 is YYDKDF in the germline V gene (reference sequence). V lost 0 bases and J 0 bases, leaving 12 bases between the germline ends. The CDR3 extends over 17 amino acids.

V gene TRBV19 combines with J gene TRBJ2-7, with D perhaps matching TRBD2 (6 bases). V gave up 3 bases and J gave up 5 bases, with 11 bases separating them. This CDR3 comprises 13 residues. The germline V gene encodes CDR1 LNHDA and CDR2 SQIVND (reference sequence). In nucleotides, the CDR3 is TGTGCCAGTAGTATTTGGGGGGAGAACGAGCAGTACTTC. Amino acid sequence: CASSIWGENEQYF.

This chain connects TRBV2 to TRBJ2-2; 9 bases align to TRBD1. Germline CDR1 reads SNHLY; CDR2 reads FYNNEI. The CDR3 extends over 14 amino acids. J gave up 5 bases and V 8 bases, and 6 bases lay outside the gene matches. CDR3 sequence (DNA): TGTGCCAGCGAACGGGACAGGGTAACCGGGGAGCTGTTTTTT. Translating it yields CASERDRVTGELFF.

This sequence joins TRBV11-2 and TRBJ2-7; D possibly corresponds to TRBD2 (6 bases). This CDR3 comprises 15 residues. CDR1 is SGHAT and CDR2 is FQNNGV in the germline V gene. Trimming cost V 1 base and J 7 bases, with 17 bases left between them. CDR3 sequence (DNA): TGTGCCAGCAGCTTAGCGGTTTTGGAGGGGAGGGAGCAGTACTTC. It is translated as CASSLAVLEGREQYF.

This chain uses TRBV5-1 with TRBJ2-5, with 7 positions matching TRBD2. Germline loops: CDR1 SGHRS, CDR2 YFSETQ. The V segment lost 2 bases and the J segment 5 bases; nucleotides outside the gene matches: 12. The CDR3 has 16 amino acids. The CDR3 nucleotides are TGCGCCAGCAGCTTTGGGTTGCGGGGGAATTGGGAGACCCAGTACTTC. The encoded protein is CASSFGLRGNWETQYF.

The chain links TRBV28 to TRBJ1-1; tentative D call: TRBD1 (5 bases). CDR3 length: 14 amino acids. Germline V gene lookup returns CDR1 MDHEN and CDR2 SYDVKM. V was clipped by 3 bases and J by 2 bases, with 10 bases between them. In DNA, the CDR3 is TGTGCCAGCAGTTTCGGCGGGGGAAACACTGAAGCTTTCTTT. Translated, it gives CASSFGGGNTEAFF. The full variable domain, rest sourced from reference TRBV28 and TRBJ1-1, is DVKVTQSSRYLVKRTGEKVFLECVQDMDHENMFWYRQDPGLGLRLIYFSYDVKMKEKGDIPEGYSVSREKKERFSLILESASTNQTSMYLCASSFGGGNTEAFFGQGTRLTVV.

The V call is TRBV7-9, the J call TRBJ2-3; TRBD2 agrees at 13 bases. CDR1 and CDR2 from the germline V gene are SEHNR and FQNEAQ (reference sequence). J lost 4 bases, V lost 4 bases, and 5 bases had no gene match. This CDR3 contains 16 residues. DNA of the CDR3: TGTGCCAGCAGCTCCTGGACTAGCGGGAGTGCAGATACGCAGTATTTT. Translation gives CASSSWTSGSADTQYF.

J is TRBJ1-1 and V is TRBV7-9; 8 bases are a match to TRBD1. In germline, CDR1 is SEHNR, CDR2 FQNEAQ (reference sequence). The J segment lost 1 base and the V segment lost 3 bases, leaving 4 bases of the junction unmatched. The CDR3 covers 15 residues. CDR3 residues: CASSFAGGWNTEAFF. The DNA of the CDR3 is TGTGCCAGCAGCTTCGCAGGGGGCTGGAACACTGAAGCTTTCTTT.

The chain uses TRBV7-2 and TRBJ2-5, with a possible D match to TRBD1 (5 bases). Germline V CDR1 and CDR2: SGHTA, FQGNSA. Trimming stripped 2 bases from V and 3 bases from J, with 13 bases between. The CDR3 spans 15 residues. This chain's CDR3 is CASSLWGGGEETQYF. The CDR3 DNA reads as TGTGCCAGCAGCTTATGGGGCGGCGGTGAAGAGACCCAGTACTTC.

The chain joins TRBV6-1 to TRBJ1-5; 9 positions match TRBD1. J was trimmed by 10 bases and V by 8 bases; bases with no gene match: 6. This CDR3 spans 12 amino acids. The germline V gene has CDR1 MNHNS and CDR2 SASEGT. CDR3 amino acids: CASGGQGQPQHF. The CDR3, as DNA: TGTGCCAGCGGTGGACAGGGGCAACCCCAGCATTTT.

The J gene is TRBJ1-2, the V gene TRBV7-8; D is ambiguous. The V gene lost 1 base and the J gene lost 1 base, with 7 bases spanning the gap. The CDR3 length is 14 residues. Germline-derived CDR1 and CDR2 are SGHVS and FQNEAQ. CDR3 sequence reads: CASSLGRFNYGYTF. The DNA of the CDR3 is TGTGCCAGCAGCTTAGGTCGGTTTAACTATGGCTACACCTTC.

The table lists this clone with a count of one. The chain recombines TRBV19 with TRBJ2-7; possible D gene TRBD2, 5 bases. The CDR3 is 14 amino acids. Germline V CDR1 and CDR2: LNHDA, SQIVND (reference sequence). Trimming cost V 4 bases and J 3 bases, with 13 bases left between them. Here the CDR3 reads CASSNQPRDYEQYF. The CDR3 coding sequence is TGTGCCAGTAGTAACCAACCACGGGACTACGAGCAGTACTTC.

The chain carries TRBV11-1 and TRBJ2-5; 8 bases match TRBD1. Judging by the DNA end, TRBJ2-7 fits better; the J call may be wrong. Per the germline V gene, CDR1 is SGHAT and CDR2 is FQDESV (reference sequence). This CDR3 is built from 14 residues. As DNA, the CDR3 is TGTGCCAGCAGGGATTCAGGGGGCGGTTACGAGCAGTACTTC. This sequence encodes CASRDSGGGYEQYF.

This chain connects TRBV28 to TRBJ2-2; D may be TRBD1 (6 bases). V lost 6 bases and J 3 bases, leaving 20 bases between the germline ends. This CDR3 contains 17 residues. Per germline, CDR1 MDHEN and CDR2 SYDVKM. The CDR3 region has the DNA TGTGCCAGCAGGCATCAGGGGCCCCCCGGGGACACCGGGGAGCTGTTTTTT. It encodes CASRHQGPPGDTGELFF.

V usage is TRBV5-4 and J usage is TRBJ2-1; 11 nucleotides match TRBD2. This CDR3 is 15 amino acids long. J gave up 6 bases and V 3 bases, and 5 bases lay outside the gene matches. CDR1 is SGHNT and CDR2 is YYREEE in the germline V gene (reference sequence). The CDR3 reads CASSYSGRAGNEQFF. CDR3 bases: TGTGCCAGCAGCTATAGCGGGAGGGCTGGCAATGAGCAGTTCTTC.

The CDR3 DNA reads TGTGCCAGCAGGCAGGGGTCCTCCTCTGGAAACACCATATATTTT. This translates into CASRQGSSSGNTIYF. This sequence joins TRBV6-5 and TRBJ1-3; maybe TRBD1 (6 bases). The length of the CDR3 is 15 residues. CDR1 and CDR2 (germline): MNHEY, SVGAGI. V dropped 6 bases and J dropped 0 bases, with 12 bases sitting between them.

A single count supports this clone. The gene calls are TRBV9 and TRBJ2-2, with D perhaps matching TRBD2 (6 bases). The CDR3 covers 14 residues. V lost 3 bases, J lost 10 bases, and 16 bases lay in between. Germline V gene lookup returns CDR1 SGDLS and CDR2 YYNGEE. This CDR3 reads CASSAGLPREELFF. CDR3 DNA: TGTGCCAGCAGCGCGGGACTCCCTCGGGAGGAGCTGTTTTTT.

The J gene is TRBJ1-6, the V gene TRBV7-9; 9 nucleotides match TRBD1. After removal of 5 bases from V and 8 bases from J, the junction contained 4 bases not matched to a gene. The CDR3 length is 14 residues. Germline lookup yields CDR1 SEHNR and CDR2 FQNEAQ (reference sequence). The CDR3 sequence is CASSPGQGHSPLHF. The CDR3, as DNA: TGTGCCAGCAGCCCGGGACAGGGACATTCACCCCTCCACTTT.

This clone was counted a few times. The rearrangement uses TRBV5-1 and TRBJ2-7; TRBD2 matches 10 bases. V dropped 4 bases and J dropped 4; count of bases not matched to a gene: 11. The germline gives CDR1 SGHRS, CDR2 YFSETQ. The CDR3 is 16 amino acids. The CDR3 DNA is TGCGCCAGCAGCCAGGGTGGGACTAGCGTCAGGTACGAGCAGTACTTC. The encoded protein is CASSQGGTSVRYEQYF.